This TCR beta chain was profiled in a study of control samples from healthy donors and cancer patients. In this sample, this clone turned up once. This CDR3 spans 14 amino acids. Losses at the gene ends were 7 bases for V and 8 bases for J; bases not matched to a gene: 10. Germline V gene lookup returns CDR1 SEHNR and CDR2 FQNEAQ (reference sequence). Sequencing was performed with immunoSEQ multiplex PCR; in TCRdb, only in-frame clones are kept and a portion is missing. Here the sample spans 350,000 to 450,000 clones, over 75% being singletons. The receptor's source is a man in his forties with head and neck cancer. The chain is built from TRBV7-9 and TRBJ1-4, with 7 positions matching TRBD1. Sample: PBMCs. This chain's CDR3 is CASTEGAVGEKLFF. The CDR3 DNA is TGTGCCAGCACCGAGGGGGCTGTAGGGGAAAAACTGTTTTTT.